A selection of T cell receptor beta chains follows, all from one sample in a study of T cells in Graves' hyperthyroidism and ophthalmopathy. In TCRdb, the multiplex PCR reads were re-called with MiXCR into one record per CDR3 protein. The table records approximately 600,000 distinct CDR3 sequences, roughly 14% of them present only once. The sequenced material came from blood. These receptors all stem from a woman between 35 and 50 years old with Graves' ophthalmopathy. Both conserved end residues are part of each CDR3. A D gene is named only where the DNA matches it firmly. Some rows have no size entry. The others give once, few or many, or a class for an expanded clone.

d_call	v_call	j_call	clone_size	cdr3_aa	cdr3_nt
.	TRBV28	TRBJ2-7	many	CASSLKGKREQYF	TGTGCCAGCAGTTTAAAGGGGAAGCGCGAGCAGTACTTC
.	TRBV19	TRBJ1-2	.	CASSPRNRYYGYTF	TGTGCCAGTAGTCCACGGAACCGGTACTATGGCTACACCTTC
.	TRBV2	TRBJ2-2	.	CANKRDRLGGELFF	TGTGCCAACAAACGGGACCGACTGGGCGGGGAGCTGTTTTTT
.	TRBV2	TRBJ2-2	many	CASSARLGAGELFF	TGTGCCAGCAGTGCTCGCTTGGGGGCCGGGGAGCTGTTTTTT
.	TRBV28	TRBJ1-1	many	CASSRTIHTEAFF	TGTGCCAGCAGTCGCACCATCCACACTGAAGCTTTCTTT
.	TRBV30	TRBJ1-1	few	CACTLGVNTEAFF	TGTGCCTGTACTCTAGGGGTGAACACTGAAGCTTTCTTT
.	TRBV27	TRBJ1-5	many	CASSSLSLTGNQPQHF	TGTGCCAGCAGCTCGCTCTCGCTAACAGGGAACCAGCCCCAGCATTTT
.	TRBV4-1	TRBJ1-3	many	CASSLSAHSGNTIYF	TGCGCCAGCAGCCTCTCCGCTCACTCTGGAAACACCATATATTTT
.	TRBV3-1	TRBJ2-7	.	CASSTGFEQYF	TGTGCCAGCAGCACGGGTTTCGAGCAGTACTTC
TRBD1	TRBV15	TRBJ2-5	.	CATSPDRGLETQYF	TGTGCCACCAGCCCTGACAGGGGGTTAGAGACCCAGTACTTC
.	TRBV7-8	TRBJ2-7	many	CASSTYNEQYF	TGTGCCAGTAGCACCTACAACGAGCAGTACTTC
.	TRBV29-1	TRBJ1-5	.	CSVAHSVNQPQHF	TGCAGCGTTGCCCACAGTGTGAATCAGCCCCAGCATTTT
.	TRBV2	TRBJ2-7	.	CASSEAGTHSYEQYF	TGTGCCAGCAGTGAAGCAGGGACCCACTCCTACGAGCAGTACTTC
TRBD2	TRBV28	TRBJ2-5	many	CASRSPGTRGETQYF	TGTGCCAGCAGATCGCCCGGGACTAGGGGGGAGACCCAGTACTTC
TRBD2	TRBV7-8	TRBJ2-2	many	CASSLASGRWTGELFF	TGTGCCAGCAGCTTAGCCAGCGGGAGGTGGACCGGGGAGCTGTTTTTT
TRBD2	TRBV5-4	TRBJ2-3	many	CASSLEVAGAGTDTQYF	TGTGCCAGCAGCTTGGAGGTAGCGGGTGCTGGCACAGATACGCAGTATTTT
.	TRBV28	TRBJ1-1	many	CASAGVMNTEAFF	TGTGCCAGCGCAGGGGTCATGAACACTGAAGCTTTCTTT
.	TRBV11-2	TRBJ1-1	.	CASSLLGRPSNTEAFF	TGTGCCAGCAGCTTACTGGGCAGACCCTCGAACACTGAAGCTTTCTTT
.	TRBV10-3	TRBJ2-7	.	CASGEEGYEQYF	TGTGCCTCCGGAGAAGAGGGCTACGAGCAGTACTTC
.	TRBV28	TRBJ1-2	.	CASSLGRHSTF	TGTGCCAGCAGTTTGGGCCGACATTCCACCTTC
.	TRBV20-1	TRBJ1-5	few	CSAGRGPSRPQHF	TGCAGTGCAGGGCGGGGTCCGAGCAGGCCCCAGCATTTT
TRBD2	TRBV6-5	TRBJ2-5	many	CASRRTSEQETQYF	TGTGCCAGCAGACGGACTAGCGAACAAGAGACCCAGTACTTC
TRBD1	TRBV6-1	TRBJ2-5	.	CASIPTGAQETQYF	TGTGCCAGCATTCCCACAGGGGCCCAAGAGACCCAGTACTTC
.	TRBV7-9	TRBJ1-2	many	CASLTDHDNYGYTF	TGTGCCAGCTTAACAGATCACGACAACTATGGCTACACCTTC
.	TRBV12-3/TRBV12-4	TRBJ1-6	.	CASSWGDPPLHF	TGTGCCAGCAGTTGGGGAGACCCACCCCTCCACTTT
TRBD1	TRBV7-2	TRBJ2-5	.	CASSDRVAVETQYF	TGTGCCAGCAGCGACAGGGTTGCGGTAGAGACCCAGTACTTC
.	TRBV7-8	TRBJ1-1	many	CASSLWGGALNTEAFF	TGTGCCAGCAGCTTATGGGGGGGGGCGTTGAACACTGAAGCTTTCTTT
TRBD2	TRBV4-1	TRBJ2-7	many	CASSQAPSGGYEQYF	TGCGCCAGCAGCCAAGCTCCTAGCGGGGGCTACGAGCAGTACTTC
.	TRBV18	TRBJ1-1	few	CASSPPLKSTEAFF	TGTGCCAGCTCACCACCGTTAAAGAGCACTGAAGCTTTCTTT
.	TRBV6-5	TRBJ1-1	many	CASTPGAVTEAFF	TGTGCCAGCACCCCAGGGGCGGTCACTGAAGCTTTCTTT
TRBD1	TRBV28	TRBJ2-7	.	CASSLSDRAGLGVYEQYF	TGTGCCAGCAGTTTATCAGACAGGGCAGGTCTAGGAGTCTACGAGCAGTACTTC
.	TRBV12-3/TRBV12-4	TRBJ2-2	.	CASSLDRLTGELFF	TGTGCCAGCAGCCTTGACCGTTTGACCGGGGAGCTGTTTTTT
.	TRBV7-2	TRBJ2-7	many	CASSLASRFNYEQYF	TGTGCCAGCAGCTTAGCATCCAGGTTTAACTACGAGCAGTACTTC
.	TRBV6-5	TRBJ2-7	many	CASTFGFGAYEQYF	TGTGCCAGCACTTTCGGCTTCGGGGCCTACGAGCAGTACTTC
TRBD2	TRBV15	TRBJ2-2	.	CATSRPAGANTGELFF	TGTGCCACCAGCAGACCAGCGGGAGCGAACACCGGGGAGCTGTTTTTT